A single sample gave rise to the 9 T cell receptor beta chains below, sequenced in a study of blood T cell repertoires in COVID-19. TCRdb keeps only in-frame clones here, not all; method: immunoSEQ multiplex PCR. The sample records over 150,000 clones, around 80% being singletons. The specimen was peripheral blood. The receptor source for this set is a woman aged 45-60 years with acute or convalescent COVID-19.

The CDR3 region has the DNA TGTGCCAGCAGCTTAGCGGGGGGAGGGTGGATTGAGCAGTTCTTC. This gives the protein CASSLAGGGWIEQFF. This chain connects TRBV7-8 to TRBJ2-1; 7 bases map to TRBD2. Germline CDR1 is SGHVS and CDR2 is FQNEAQ. V gave up 0 bases and J gave up 9 bases; unmatched junction bases: 8. This CDR3 spans 15 amino acids. Looking up the rest from reference TRBV7-8 and TRBJ2-1 gives the full variable domain: GAGVSQSPRYKVAKRGQDVALRCDPISGHVSLFWYQQALGQGPEFLTYFQNEAQLDKSGLPSDRFFAERPEGSVSTLKIQRTQQEDSAVYLCASSLAGGGWIEQFFGPGTRLTVL.

The CDR3 protein is CASSPRGGGTDTQYF. CDR3 coding DNA: TGTGCCAGCAGCCCCCGGGGAGGCGGCACAGATACGCAGTATTTT. The J gene is TRBJ2-3, the V gene TRBV9, with D possibly TRBD2 on 6 matching bases. CDR3 size: 15 residues. V was pared by 4 bases and J by 1 base, with 13 bases between. CDR1 is SGDLS, CDR2 YYNGEE, per germline.

This clone was counted only a few times. The chain joins TRBV11-3 to TRBJ2-1; D remains ambiguous. Germline lookup yields CDR1 SGHNT and CDR2 YENEEA. This CDR3 region has 16 residues. V lost 0 bases to trimming and J lost 2 bases, with 11 bases between them. The CDR3 DNA follows: TGTGCCAGCAGCTTAGATCTAAACAGTCCCTACAATGAGCAGTTCTTC. Its translation: CASSLDLNSPYNEQFF.

V is TRBV5-1 and J is TRBJ2-1; 7 bases line up with TRBD2. The junction had 8 bases not matched to a gene; V was cut back by 4 bases and J by 4 bases. CDR3 size: 15 residues. Germline lookup yields CDR1 SGHRS and CDR2 YFSETQ. The CDR3 spells CASSIRDYPYNEQFF. For the CDR3, the DNA is TGCGCCAGCAGCATACGGGACTACCCTTACAATGAGCAGTTCTTC.

This chain connects TRBV3-1 (or the pseudogene TRBV3-2) to TRBJ2-7, with a possible D match to TRBD1 (6 bases). Trimming stripped 0 bases from V and 3 bases from J, with 12 bases between. Per germline, CDR1 LGHDT and CDR2 YNNKEL (reference sequence). This CDR3 has 15 amino acids. The CDR3 here is CASSQEGARHYEQYF. CDR3 sequence (DNA): TGTGCCAGCAGCCAAGAGGGGGCCCGACACTACGAGCAGTACTTC.

The chain carries TRBV28 and TRBJ2-3; D may be TRBD1 (5 bases). V lost 4 bases, J lost 2 bases, and 13 bases lay in between. The CDR3 consists of 15 residues. Per the germline V gene, CDR1 is MDHEN and CDR2 is SYDVKM. For the CDR3, the DNA is TGTGCCAGCAGTTCCGGTGGGGCCAACACAGATACGCAGTATTTT. This codes for CASSSGGANTDTQYF. Supplemented by reference TRBV28 and TRBJ2-3, the full variable domain reads DVKVTQSSRYLVKRTGEKVFLECVQDMDHENMFWYRQDPGLGLRLIYFSYDVKMKEKGDIPEGYSVSREKKERFSLILESASTNQTSMYLCASSSGGANTDTQYFGPGTRLTVL.

Concerning this clone itself: A much larger clone lies one base from this, so it may be a read error. The V call is TRBV2, the J call TRBJ1-2, with TRBD1 matching 7 bases. The CDR3 is made up of 12 amino acids. V shed 5 bases and J 4 bases; nucleotides not matched to a gene: 1. Germline V lookup: CDR1 SNHLY, CDR2 FYNNEI. CDR3 nucleotides: TGTGCCAGCAGTCGGGACAGCTATGGCTACACCTTC. It encodes CASSRDSYGYTF. The full variable domain, completed using reference TRBV2 and TRBJ1-2, is EPEVTQTPSHQVTQMGQEVILRCVPISNHLYFYWYRQILGQKVEFLVSFYNNEISEKSEIFDDQFSVERPDGSNFTLKIRSTKLEDSAMYFCASSRDSYGYTFGSGTRLTVV.

The chain combines TRBV5-1 with TRBJ1-4; D remains unclear. This CDR3 spans 13 amino acids. Germline CDR1 SGHRS, CDR2 YFSETQ. The germline V and J ends were trimmed by 0 bases and 7 bases, with 7 bases remaining between them. CDR3 coding DNA: TGCGCCAGCAGCTTGGGTACGGGTGAAAAACTGTTTTTT. Amino acids: CASSLGTGEKLFF. Full variable domain (rest looked up from reference TRBV5-1 and TRBJ1-4): KAGVTQTPRYLIKTRGQQVTLSCSPISGHRSVSWYQQTPGQGLQFLFEYFSETQRNKGNFPGRFSGRQFSNSRSEMNVSTLELGDSALYLCASSLGTGEKLFFGSGTQLSVL.

V gene TRBV7-2 combines with J gene TRBJ1-2; a weak D match, TRBD1 (6 bases). The CDR3 contains 15 residues. V was clipped by 3 bases and J by 0 bases, with 11 bases between them. Germline CDR1 reads SGHTA; CDR2 reads FQGNSA. The CDR3 region has the DNA TGTGCCAGCAGCTTGGACAGTGGAGCTAACTATGGCTACACCTTC. This codes for CASSLDSGANYGYTF.